This T cell receptor beta chain was captured in a study of blood T cell repertoires in COVID-19. Generated by immunoSEQ multiplex PCR, the TCRdb table keeps only in-frame clones and is missing some. The sample includes some 200,000 clones, more than 80% of them seen just once. V was pared by 3 bases and J by 7 bases, with 3 bases of the junction left unmatched. Germline lookup yields CDR1 KGHSH and CDR2 LQKENI. This CDR3 comprises 15 residues. What was sequenced was peripheral blood. The receptor's source is a man aged 50 to 60 with acute or convalescent COVID-19. The chain carries TRBV18 and TRBJ2-1; 13 bases agree with TRBD2. CDR3 loop: CASSPQTSGGNEQFF. The CDR3 bases are TGTGCCAGCTCACCGCAGACTAGCGGGGGGAATGAGCAGTTCTTC.